This TCR beta chain was identified during a study of blood T cells in healthy people across ages. The authors ran a second PCR of roughly 6 to 12 cycles using a sample-barcoded 5' primer and a J-beta primer mix. TCRdb recomputed calls from the 5' RACE reads with MiXCR, one row per CDR3 protein. The data hold some 1.5 million distinct CDR3 sequences, with 25% to 30% observed a single time. General study points: Comparison with aged donors showed that long-lived donors had more naive CD4+ cells and higher diversity.

J gave up 4 bases and V 4 bases, and 6 bases lay outside the gene matches. The CDR3 runs 14 residues. Germline CDR1 is SGHTA and CDR2 is FQGNSA. A remark on this clonotype: Antigen: not known.

The chain carries TRBV7-2 and TRBJ1-1, with 7 positions matching TRBD1. This sequence originates from a woman under 40 in good health. Sequencing was carried out using blood. CDR3: CASSWSTGSTEAFF. In nucleotides, the CDR3 is TGTGCCAGCAGCTGGTCGACAGGGAGCACTGAAGCTTTCTTT.